Listed here are 21 T cell receptor beta chains from one sample, sequenced in a study of T-cell reconstitution after alpha-beta-depleted transplantation in children (dated by TCRdb to 2015 to 2016). The library was obtained by PCR. Reads for this sample came from an Illumina HiSeq 2500. TCR library preparation used molecular barcoding, with unique molecular identifiers applied to normalize quantification of the TCRbeta repertoire. Using fastp at Q25 and MiXCR, TCRdb reprocessed the public reads and kept productive beta chains. Each entry is one CDR3 protein sequence, shown with its most common DNA and genes. The sample contains hundreds of thousands of distinct CDR3 sequences, around 11% of them found a single time. The ten largest make up roughly 2.6% of the sample. Material: PBMCs from the stem cell graft donor, obtained from the stem cell graft. These receptors were obtained from a human donor who donated a stem cell graft to a child with acute lymphoblastic leukemia.

This clonotype was seen repeatedly, ten times or more. The rearrangement links TRBV27 to TRBJ1-1; D might be TRBD1 (6 bases). The CDR3 covers 14 residues. Trimming shortened V by 2 bases and J by 1 base, and 8 bases separated the two germline ends. Germline CDR1 and CDR2: MNHEY and SMNVEV (reference sequence). CDR3 residues: CASSLNRANTEAFF. The CDR3 DNA sequence: TGTGCCAGCAGTTTAAACAGGGCGAACACTGAAGCTTTCTTT.

This clonotype appeared many times. The V call is TRBV10-3, the J call TRBJ2-7, with 14 bases fitting TRBD2. V lost 4 bases to trimming and J lost 4 bases; unmatched junction nucleotides: 9. This CDR3 is built from 17 residues. Germline CDR1 reads ENHRY; CDR2 reads SYGVKD. The CDR3 DNA follows: TGTGCCATCAGTGTGGAGACTAGCGGGAGGGTTCGGTACGAGCAGTACTTC. It specifies CAISVETSGRVRYEQYF.

This clonotype was counted ten times or more. The J gene is TRBJ1-4, the V gene TRBV14, with no clear D. In germline, CDR1 is SGHDN, CDR2 FVKESK. The V end lost 2 bases, the J end lost 6 bases, and 7 bases lay between the germline ends. The CDR3 covers 13 residues. CDR3: CASSQWGYEKLFF. The CDR3 DNA reads as TGTGCCAGCAGCCAATGGGGTTATGAAAAACTGTTTTTT.

This clonotype showed up just once. A much larger clone is a single base away; this may be a read error. J is TRBJ2-7 and V is TRBV5-6; 16 nucleotides line up with TRBD2. The CDR3 loop spans 15 amino acids. Looked up from germline, CDR1 is SGHDT and CDR2 is YYEEEE. This chain's CDR3 is CARSLGLAGGYEQYF. The CDR3 bases are TGTGCCAGAAGCTTGGGACTAGCGGGAGGGTACGAGCAGTACTTC.

This clonotype was observed a few times. V usage is TRBV4-3 and J usage is TRBJ1-6, with D possibly matching TRBD1 (5 bases). Germline values: CDR1 LGHNA, CDR2 YSLEER. Trimming stripped 4 bases from V and 0 bases from J, with 10 bases between. The CDR3 is made up of 16 amino acids. CDR3 in amino acids: CASSPGPSSYNSPLHF. The CDR3 region has the DNA TGCGCCAGCAGCCCGGGACCGAGCTCCTATAATTCACCCCTCCACTTT.

This clonotype has a count of ten or more. The chain recombines TRBV5-1 with TRBJ2-1; D call uncertain. Germline V gene data show CDR1 as SGHRS and CDR2 as YFSETQ. With 7 bases removed from V and 5 bases from J, the gap between germline ends came to 16 bases. The CDR3 is made up of 14 amino acids. The CDR3 loop reads CASRNLRTDNEQFF. The CDR3 nucleotides are TGCGCCAGCCGTAATCTGCGGACGGACAATGAGCAGTTCTTC.

In this sample, this clonotype turned up many times. This chain links TRBV12-3 or TRBV12-4 with TRBJ2-7; the D call may be TRBD1 or TRBD2 (5 bases each). This CDR3 is 14 amino acids long. V was shortened by 5 bases and J by 5 bases, with 16 bases between the two germline ends. DNA for the CDR3: TGTGCCAGCAGTCCTACCCGGGGCCGGAACGAGCAGTACTTC. The encoded protein is CASSPTRGRNEQYF.

The CDR3 loop is CASSLVGVGSNQPQHF. The CDR3 coding sequence is TGTGCCAGCAGCTTAGTGGGGGTCGGTAGCAATCAGCCCCAGCATTTT. The rearrangement uses TRBV7-2 and TRBJ1-5; possibly TRBD1 for D (5 bases). The V end was cut by 1 base, the J end by 0 bases, with 10 bases between. The CDR3 contains 16 residues. The V gene's germline CDR1 is SGHTA and CDR2 FQGNSA.

This clonotype was picked up a small number of times. J is TRBJ2-2 and V is TRBV6-5; 9 positions agree with TRBD1. The CDR3 totals 16 residues. CDR1 is MNHEY, CDR2 SVGAGI, per germline. With V trimmed by 6 bases and J by 1 base, 6 bases remained unmatched. CDR3 protein: CASREPGQGNTGELFF. CDR3 DNA sequence: TGTGCCAGCAGAGAACCGGGACAGGGGAACACCGGGGAGCTGTTTTTT.

Many counts were recorded for this clonotype. The chain has TRBV12-5 and TRBJ2-3; D is unclear. The germline V gene has CDR1 LGHNT and CDR2 FRNRAP. Trimming took 0 bases from V and 7 from J, leaving 14 bases between them. The CDR3 extends over 15 amino acids. CDR3 nucleotide sequence: TGTGCTAGTGGTTTGGTATCCGAACGAAAGAATACGCAGTATTTT. It specifies CASGLVSERKNTQYF.

In its sample, this clonotype was seen many times. This chain joins TRBV7-9 and TRBJ1-1; TRBD1 is a possible D gene (5 bases). Trimming left V 1 base short and J 5 bases short, with 14 bases between. Germline V gene sequence: CDR1 SEHNR, CDR2 FQNEAQ (reference sequence). The CDR3 spans 15 residues. The CDR3: CASSLVSGGRTEAFF. For the CDR3, the DNA is TGTGCCAGCAGCTTAGTTTCCGGGGGTAGAACTGAAGCTTTCTTT.

This clonotype has ten or more counts. V is TRBV6-1 and J is TRBJ1-6; D remains ambiguous. The CDR3 spans 13 residues. Germline V CDR1 and CDR2: MNHNS, SASEGT. The V end lost 7 bases, the J end lost 1 base, and 5 bases lay between the germline ends. The CDR3 DNA follows: TGTGCCAGCACGGGGTCCTATAATTCACCCCTCCACTTT. This translates into CASTGSYNSPLHF.

This clonotype was seen repeatedly, ten times or more. CDR3 nucleotides: TGCGCCAGCAGCCCGGGACTAGCGGGGGGGCATGAGCAGTTCTTC. Translating it yields CASSPGLAGGHEQFF. J is TRBJ2-1 and V is TRBV5-1; 16 bases agree with TRBD2. The trim removed 4 bases at V and 8 bases at J, leaving 3 bases unmatched. CDR1 is SGHRS and CDR2 is YFSETQ in the germline V gene. CDR3 size: 15 residues. The full variable domain, completed using reference TRBV5-1 and TRBJ2-1, is KAGVTQTPRYLIKTRGQQVTLSCSPISGHRSVSWYQQTPGQGLQFLFEYFSETQRNKGNFPGRFSGRQFSNSRSEMNVSTLELGDSALYLCASSPGLAGGHEQFFGPGTRLTVL.

This clonotype occurred many times. The CDR3, as DNA: TGTGCCAGCAGTTACCAGGGTGGAACCGGGGAGCTGTTTTTT. It yields the protein CASSYQGGTGELFF. The rearrangement uses TRBV27 and TRBJ2-2; possibly TRBD1 for D (5 bases). Trimming removed 4 bases at V and 5 bases at J, with 11 bases between. This CDR3 has 14 residues. Germline CDR1 is MNHEY and CDR2 is SMNVEV (reference sequence).

This clonotype was recorded many times. This CDR3 is CASSYVAGVGQPQHF. CDR3 bases: TGTGCCAGCAGTTACGTCGCAGGGGTAGGTCAGCCCCAGCATTTT. The chain links TRBV6-2 or TRBV6-3 to TRBJ1-5, with D possibly being TRBD1 (6 bases). V was pared by 2 bases and J by 6 bases, with 14 bases between. CDR1 is MNHEY, CDR2 SVGEGT, per germline. The CDR3 runs to 15 residues.

This clonotype appeared many times. The V and J genes are TRBV12-3 or TRBV12-4 and TRBJ2-4, with a weak D call TRBD2 (6 bases). Trimming cost V 6 bases and J 6 bases, with 18 bases left between them. The CDR3 runs to 15 residues. This CDR3 reads CASSHLLRDSNIQYF. For the CDR3, the DNA is TGTGCCAGCAGCCACCTCCTGCGGGACTCAAACATTCAGTACTTC.

This clonotype came up many times. The chain joins TRBV9 to TRBJ2-1; D perhaps matches TRBD2 (6 bases). Trimming cost V 0 bases and J 0 bases, with 10 bases left between them. The CDR3 has 16 amino acids. CDR1 and CDR2 (germline): SGDLS, YYNGEE. CDR3 nucleotide sequence: TGTGCCAGCAGCGTAGCTGGCGGGGCCTCCTACAATGAGCAGTTCTTC. The encoded protein is CASSVAGGASYNEQFF.

This clonotype was detected ten times or more. This chain uses TRBV5-1 with TRBJ2-3; the match to TRBD2 covers 12 bases. V was pared by 1 base and J by 0 bases, with 9 bases of the junction left unmatched. The CDR3 loop spans 19 amino acids. The V gene's germline CDR1 is SGHRS and CDR2 YFSETQ. The chain's CDR3 is CASSLTSGRMGRSTDTQYF. Written as DNA, the CDR3 is TGCGCCAGCAGCTTGACTAGCGGGAGGATGGGGAGAAGCACAGATACGCAGTATTTT.

This clonotype was counted many times. The chain couples TRBV5-5 to TRBJ2-1, with unresolved D. This CDR3 is 14 amino acids long. Germline assignment: CDR1 SGHKS and CDR2 YYEKEE (reference sequence). The V end was cut by 1 base, the J end by 8 bases, with 13 bases between. The CDR3 region has the DNA TGTGCCAGCAGCTTGACGAGAGGCACCCATGAGCAGTTCTTC. Translating gives CASSLTRGTHEQFF.

This clonotype was detected ten times or more. This sequence joins TRBV4-3 and TRBJ2-3; D unresolved. Trimming took off 4 bases at V and 1 base at J, with 9 bases between the two ends. Germline V lookup: CDR1 LGHNA, CDR2 YSLEER. The length of the CDR3 is 14 residues. Written as DNA, the CDR3 is TGCGCCAGCAGCCCCATGGGCGGCACAGATACGCAGTATTTT. As protein: CASSPMGGTDTQYF.

This clonotype appeared many times. The chain joins TRBV7-8 to TRBJ1-4; 7 bases are shared with TRBD1. Trimming at V came to 4 bases and at J to 8 bases, leaving 1 base not matched to a gene. CDR1 SGHVS and CDR2 FQNEAQ come from the germline V gene. The CDR3 length is 12 residues. In nucleotides, the CDR3 is TGTGCCAGCAGCTCGGACAGGGAAAAACTGTTTTTT. This encodes CASSSDREKLFF.